Listed here are 10 T cell receptor beta chains from one sample, sequenced in a study of blood T cell repertoires in COVID-19. The protocol was immunoSEQ multiplex PCR, while the TCRdb copy is restricted to in-frame clones and leaves out a portion. The table has about 68,000 clones, 84% seen once. The source material was peripheral blood. Receptors were obtained from a man aged 45-60 years with active COVID-19.

The chain combines TRBV7-2 with TRBJ2-1, with D maybe TRBD2 (6 bases). The V end lost 0 bases, the J end lost 0 bases, and 9 bases lay between the germline ends. Looked up from germline, CDR1 is SGHTA and CDR2 is FQGNSA. The length of the CDR3 is 16 residues. The CDR3 sequence is CASSLALASSYNEQFF. In DNA, the CDR3 is TGTGCCAGCAGCTTAGCCCTAGCGAGCTCCTACAATGAGCAGTTCTTC.

J is TRBJ2-1 and V is TRBV6-5, with a tentative D call TRBD1 (6 bases). This CDR3 comprises 13 residues. With 6 bases removed from V and 6 bases from J, the gap between germline ends came to 12 bases. Germline CDR1 is MNHEY and CDR2 is SVGAGI. CDR3 DNA: TGTGCCAGCAGGTCCCCAGGGGCCAATGAGCAGTTCTTC. This gives the protein CASRSPGANEQFF.

This chain connects TRBV14 to TRBJ2-7; possibly TRBD2 for D (6 bases). The CDR3 extends over 14 amino acids. V was shortened by 7 bases and J by 2 bases, with 15 bases between the two germline ends. Germline V gene sequence: CDR1 SGHDN, CDR2 FVKESK. CDR3 residues: CASTHRGSPYEQYF. CDR3 nucleotides: TGTGCCAGCACCCACCGGGGGAGTCCCTACGAGCAGTACTTC. The full variable domain, with the rest looked up from reference TRBV14 and TRBJ2-7, is EAGVTQFPSHSVIEKGQTVTLRCDPISGHDNLYWYRRVMGKEIKFLLHFVKESKQDESGMPNNRFLAERTGGTYSTLKVQPAELEDSGVYFCASTHRGSPYEQYFGPGTRLTVT.

This clone was seen more than once but under ten times. CDR3 sequence: CASSTGTGIYEQYF. Here the CDR3 DNA reads TGTGCCAGCTCAACCGGGACTGGTATCTACGAGCAGTACTTC. The chain joins TRBV18 to TRBJ2-7; D is possibly TRBD2 (6 bases). The V and J ends lost 5 bases and 3 bases respectively, with 14 bases between them. The germline CDR1 and CDR2 sequences are KGHSH and LQKENI. The CDR3 contains 14 residues.

V is TRBV6-2 or TRBV6-3 and J is TRBJ1-5; D might be TRBD1 (6 bases). Trimming cost V 2 bases and J 7 bases, with 12 bases left between them. The germline V gene has CDR1 MNHEY and CDR2 SVGEGT. The CDR3 totals 14 residues. The CDR3 region is CASSYEGVLQPQHF. CDR3 DNA sequence: TGTGCCAGCAGTTACGAGGGGGTGTTGCAGCCCCAGCATTTT.

The count of this clone is one. The chain recombines TRBV7-2 with TRBJ2-3, with a weak D call TRBD2 (6 bases). Trimming pared 5 bases from V and 5 bases from J, leaving 11 bases between. From germline, CDR1 is SGHTA and CDR2 FQGNSA. The CDR3 sequence is 13 residues long. This chain's CDR3 is CASSRDSGDTQYF. DNA for the CDR3: TGTGCCAGCAGCCGGGACTCGGGAGATACGCAGTATTTT.

V usage is TRBV7-9 and J usage is TRBJ1-3, with D maybe TRBD1 (5 bases). Germline assignment: CDR1 SEHNR and CDR2 FQNEAQ (reference sequence). V lost 7 bases and J 0 bases, leaving 16 bases between the germline ends. The CDR3 length is 16 residues. The CDR3 reads CASTLREGISGNTIYF. The DNA of the CDR3 is TGTGCCAGCACCCTCCGGGAGGGGATCTCTGGAAACACCATATATTTT.

The chain joins TRBV7-8 to TRBJ2-1; the match to TRBD2 covers 14 bases. The V gene's germline CDR1 is SGHVS and CDR2 FQNEAQ. With 5 bases clipped from V and 1 base from J, the junction kept 7 bases outside the gene matches. CDR3 length equals 18 residues. The CDR3 nucleotides read TGTGCCAGCAGCCCGGGACTAGCGGGAGCGGGTTCCTACAATGAGCAGTTCTTC. This gives the protein CASSPGLAGAGSYNEQFF.

The chain couples TRBV6-5 to TRBJ1-5; 9 bases are a match to TRBD1. V lost 5 bases, J lost 6 bases, and 8 bases stayed unmatched. CDR1 MNHEY and CDR2 SVGAGI come from the germline V gene. The length of the CDR3 is 15 residues. The CDR3 nucleotides are TGTGCCAGCAGTCCGGGACAGGGCCGGGCTCAGCCCCAGCATTTT. This translates into CASSPGQGRAQPQHF.

This chain uses TRBV30 with TRBJ2-7; D is perhaps TRBD2 (6 bases). Germline loops: CDR1 GTSNPN, CDR2 SVGIG (reference sequence). CDR3 length: 13 amino acids. V shed 0 bases and J shed 7 bases, with 13 bases lying between them. In DNA form, the CDR3 reads TGTGCCTGGAGTGTACGCGGAGGGTGGGAGCAGTACTTC. It translates to CAWSVRGGWEQYF.